This T cell receptor beta chain was profiled in a study of cytomegalovirus exposure and HLA in healthy donors. This CDR3 region has 15 residues. Germline V gene data show CDR1 as SSHAT and CDR2 as FNYEAQ (reference sequence). About this clone: A read error may produce the germline difference seen at one junction end.

The PCR ran on 60 Vbeta and 13 Jbeta primers. Data came from immunoSEQ multiplex PCR; TCRdb stores just in-frame clones and leaves some out. The sample records 85,000 to 130,000 clones, about two thirds being singletons. The sequence derives from a female donor in good health and CMV-seronegative. What was sequenced was PBMCs. The chain is built from TRBV7-7 and TRBJ2-3; TRBD1 matches at 8 bases. For the CDR3, the DNA is TGTGCTAGCAGCTTAAGGACAGGGTCAAGGGATACGCAGTATTTT. It encodes CASSLRTGSRDTQYF.